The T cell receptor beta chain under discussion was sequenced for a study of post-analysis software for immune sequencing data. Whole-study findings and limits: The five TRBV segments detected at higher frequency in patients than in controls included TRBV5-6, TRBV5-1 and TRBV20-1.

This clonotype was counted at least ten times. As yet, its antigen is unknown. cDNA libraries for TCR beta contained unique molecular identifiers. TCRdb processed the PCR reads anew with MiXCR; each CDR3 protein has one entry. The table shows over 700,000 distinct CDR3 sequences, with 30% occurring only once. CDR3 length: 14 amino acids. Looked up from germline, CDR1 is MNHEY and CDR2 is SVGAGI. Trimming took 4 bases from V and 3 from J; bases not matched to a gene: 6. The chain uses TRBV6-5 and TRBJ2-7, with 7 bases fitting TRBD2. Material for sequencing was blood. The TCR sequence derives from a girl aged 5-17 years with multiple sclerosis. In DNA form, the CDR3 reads TGTGCCAGCAGTTTGCTAGCGGCAGACTACGAGCAGTACTTC. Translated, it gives CASSLLAADYEQYF.